This T cell receptor beta chain was sequenced in a study of patients and donors after allogeneic stem cell transplantation. The CDR3 covers 12 residues. Germline CDR1 SGHDT, CDR2 YYEEEE. V gave up 0 bases and J gave up 7 bases, with 8 bases separating them. TCRdb reanalysed the RT-PCR reads using MiXCR and keeps one entry per CDR3 protein. The sample has 410,000 or so distinct CDR3 sequences, under 20% seen once; the top ten hold roughly 7.2%. This clonotype was detected a few times. Sequenced: blood, either unsorted or a sorted T cell fraction (not recorded which). This receptor was taken from a human donor who was either an allogeneic HSCT recipient or a stem cell or donor lymphocyte infusion donor (not recorded which). It is not recorded whose cells these are; they may come from a transplant donor. The chain carries TRBV5-6 and TRBJ2-7, with unresolved D. The DNA of the CDR3 is TGTGCCAGCAGCTTGGGACTGGGAGAGCAGTACTTC. It is translated as CASSLGLGEQYF.